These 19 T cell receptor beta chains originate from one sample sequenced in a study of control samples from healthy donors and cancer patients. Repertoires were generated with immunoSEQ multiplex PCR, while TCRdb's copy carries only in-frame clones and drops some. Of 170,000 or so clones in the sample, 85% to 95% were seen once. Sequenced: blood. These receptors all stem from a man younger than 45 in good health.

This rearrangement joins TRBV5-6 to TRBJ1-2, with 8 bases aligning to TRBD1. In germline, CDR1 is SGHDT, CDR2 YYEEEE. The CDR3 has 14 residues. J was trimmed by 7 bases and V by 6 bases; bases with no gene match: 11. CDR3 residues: CASTNTGTGFGYTF. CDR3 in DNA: TGTGCCAGCACCAATACCGGGACAGGTTTTGGCTACACCTTC.

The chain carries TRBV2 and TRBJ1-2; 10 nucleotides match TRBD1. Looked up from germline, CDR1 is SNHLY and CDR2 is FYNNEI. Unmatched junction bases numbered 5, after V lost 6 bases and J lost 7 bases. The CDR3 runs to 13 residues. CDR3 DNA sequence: TGTGCCAGCAGATCCCGGGACAGGGGTGGCTACACCTTC. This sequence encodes CASRSRDRGGYTF. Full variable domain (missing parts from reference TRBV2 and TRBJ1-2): EPEVTQTPSHQVTQMGQEVILRCVPISNHLYFYWYRQILGQKVEFLVSFYNNEISEKSEIFDDQFSVERPDGSNFTLKIRSTKLEDSAMYFCASRSRDRGGYTFGSGTRLTVV.

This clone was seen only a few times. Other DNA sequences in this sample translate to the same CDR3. CDR3: CASSPGTDNQPQHF. For the CDR3, the DNA is TGCGCCAGCAGCCCCGGGACAGATAATCAGCCCCAGCATTTT. This chain uses TRBV5-1 with TRBJ1-5; TRBD1 aligns across 7 bases. Trimming removed 4 bases from V and 4 bases from J; junction bases left unmatched: 5. Germline-derived CDR1 and CDR2 are SGHRS and YFSETQ. The CDR3 loop spans 14 amino acids.

The CDR3 DNA reads as TGTGCCAGCAGTGACCTCCTCTCCCCAGGCGAAAAACTGTTTTTT. Protein sequence: CASSDLLSPGEKLFF. This rearrangement joins TRBV2 to TRBJ1-4; D is ambiguous. The CDR3 is 15 residues long. Trimming stripped 3 bases from V and 8 bases from J, with 16 bases between. Looked up from germline, CDR1 is SNHLY and CDR2 is FYNNEI.

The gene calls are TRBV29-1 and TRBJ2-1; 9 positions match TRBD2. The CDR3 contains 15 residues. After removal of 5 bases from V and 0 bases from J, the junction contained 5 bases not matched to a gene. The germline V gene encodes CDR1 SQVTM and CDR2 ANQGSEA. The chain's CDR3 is CSVPPSGVSYNEQFF. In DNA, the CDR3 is TGCAGCGTTCCCCCTAGCGGGGTCTCCTACAATGAGCAGTTCTTC.

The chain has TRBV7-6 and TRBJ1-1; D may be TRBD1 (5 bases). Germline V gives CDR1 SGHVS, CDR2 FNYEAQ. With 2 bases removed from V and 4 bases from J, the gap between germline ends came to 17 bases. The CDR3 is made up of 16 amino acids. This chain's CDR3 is CASSLRGGQGTTEAFF. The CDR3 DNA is TGTGCCAGCAGCTTAAGAGGCGGTCAGGGAACCACTGAAGCTTTCTTT.

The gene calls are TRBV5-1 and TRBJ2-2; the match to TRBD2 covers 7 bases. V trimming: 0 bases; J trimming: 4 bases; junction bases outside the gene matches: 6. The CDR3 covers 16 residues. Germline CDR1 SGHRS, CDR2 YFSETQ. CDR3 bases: TGCGCCAGCAGCTTGGTCTGGACTAGTACCACCGGGGAGCTGTTTTTT. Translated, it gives CASSLVWTSTTGELFF.

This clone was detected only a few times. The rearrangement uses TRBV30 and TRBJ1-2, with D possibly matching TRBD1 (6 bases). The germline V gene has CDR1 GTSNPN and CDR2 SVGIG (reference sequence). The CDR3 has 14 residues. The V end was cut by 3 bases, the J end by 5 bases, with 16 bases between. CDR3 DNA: TGTGCCTGGAGGGGAGTCGGGACATCTTATGGCTACACCTTC. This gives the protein CAWRGVGTSYGYTF.

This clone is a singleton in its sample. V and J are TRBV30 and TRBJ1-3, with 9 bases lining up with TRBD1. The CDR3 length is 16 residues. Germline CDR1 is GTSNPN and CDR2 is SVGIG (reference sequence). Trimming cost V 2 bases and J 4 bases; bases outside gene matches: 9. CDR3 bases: TGTGCCTGGAGTTTCCACCCCGGGACAGGGGGAAACACCATATATTTT. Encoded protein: CAWSFHPGTGGNTIYF. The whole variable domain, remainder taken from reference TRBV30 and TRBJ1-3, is SQTIHQWPATLVQPVGSPLSLECTVEGTSNPNLYWYRQAAGRGLQLLFYSVGIGQISSEVPQNLSASRPQDRQFILSSKKLLLSDSGFYLCAWSFHPGTGGNTIYFGEGSWLTVV.

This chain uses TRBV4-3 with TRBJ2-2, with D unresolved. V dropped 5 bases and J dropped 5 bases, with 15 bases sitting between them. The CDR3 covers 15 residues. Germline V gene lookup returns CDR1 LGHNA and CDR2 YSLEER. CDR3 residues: CASSVTAIRTGELFF. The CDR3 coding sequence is TGCGCCAGCAGCGTGACGGCGATACGTACCGGGGAGCTGTTTTTT.

The CDR3 DNA reads as TGCGCCAGCAGCCAACTCACAGGGATAGAGAATTCACCCCTCCACTTT. This gives the protein CASSQLTGIENSPLHF. This rearrangement joins TRBV5-1 to TRBJ1-6; weak D call: TRBD1 (6 bases). The CDR3 length is 16 residues. The V gene lost 4 bases and the J gene lost 7 bases, with 18 bases spanning the gap. Germline V CDR1 and CDR2: SGHRS, YFSETQ.

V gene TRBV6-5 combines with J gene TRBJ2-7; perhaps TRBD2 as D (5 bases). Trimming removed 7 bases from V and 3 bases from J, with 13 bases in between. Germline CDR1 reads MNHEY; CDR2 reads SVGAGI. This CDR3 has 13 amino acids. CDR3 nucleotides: TGTGCCAGCACCGTGGAGGCGGTCTACGAGCAGTACTTC. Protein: CASTVEAVYEQYF.

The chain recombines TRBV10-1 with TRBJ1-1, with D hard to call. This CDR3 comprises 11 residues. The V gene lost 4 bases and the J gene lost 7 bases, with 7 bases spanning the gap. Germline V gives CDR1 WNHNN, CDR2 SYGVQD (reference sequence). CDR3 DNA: TGCGCCAGCAGTGTTCGTAGTGAAGCTTTCTTT. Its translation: CASSVRSEAFF.

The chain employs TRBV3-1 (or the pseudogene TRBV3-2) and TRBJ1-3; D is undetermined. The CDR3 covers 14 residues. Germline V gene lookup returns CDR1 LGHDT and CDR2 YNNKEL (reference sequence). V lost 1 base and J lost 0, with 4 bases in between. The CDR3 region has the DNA TGTGCCAGCAGCCAAGCCCTCTCTGGAAACACCATATATTTT. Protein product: CASSQALSGNTIYF.

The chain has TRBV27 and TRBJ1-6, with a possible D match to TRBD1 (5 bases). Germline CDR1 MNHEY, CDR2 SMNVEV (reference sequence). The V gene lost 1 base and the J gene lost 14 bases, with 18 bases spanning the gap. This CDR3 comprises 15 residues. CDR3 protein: CASSLYLAAGTALHF. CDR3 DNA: TGTGCCAGCAGTTTATACCTAGCGGCTGGGACGGCCCTCCACTTT.

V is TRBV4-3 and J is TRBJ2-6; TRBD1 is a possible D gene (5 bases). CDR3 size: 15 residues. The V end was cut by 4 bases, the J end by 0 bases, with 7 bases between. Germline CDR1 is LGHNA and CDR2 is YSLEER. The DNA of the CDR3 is TGCGCCAGCAGCCGCAGGGACTCTGGGGCCAACGTCCTGACTTTC. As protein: CASSRRDSGANVLTF.

In nucleotides, the CDR3 is TGTGCCAGTAGTATAGTGGGACAGACCTACAATGAGCAGTTCTTC. Translating it yields CASSIVGQTYNEQFF. The chain couples TRBV19 to TRBJ2-1, with 7 bases fitting TRBD1. The germline gives CDR1 LNHDA, CDR2 SQIVND (reference sequence). This CDR3 region has 15 residues. V dropped 1 base and J dropped 2; count of bases not matched to a gene: 2.

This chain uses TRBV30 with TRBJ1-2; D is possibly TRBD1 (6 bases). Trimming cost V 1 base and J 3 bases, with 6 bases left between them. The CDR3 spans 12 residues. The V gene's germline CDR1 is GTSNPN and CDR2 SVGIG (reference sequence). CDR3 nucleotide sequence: TGTGCCTGGAGTGCAGGGGACTATGGCTACACCTTC. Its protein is CAWSAGDYGYTF.

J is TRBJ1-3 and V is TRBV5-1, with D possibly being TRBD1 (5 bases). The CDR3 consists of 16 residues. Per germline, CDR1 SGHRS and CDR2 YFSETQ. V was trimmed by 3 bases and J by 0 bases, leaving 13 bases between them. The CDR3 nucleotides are TGCGCCAGCAGCTCCGGCCTGGGGGGCTCTGGAAACACCATATATTTT. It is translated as CASSSGLGGSGNTIYF.